This T cell receptor (beta chain) was sequenced for a study of memory CD4+ T cells and cytomegalovirus serostatus. Whole-study results and caveats: Repertoires predicted CMV serostatus with median bootstrapped AUC of around 0.95.

The ends were cut back, 6 bases at V and 7 bases at J, with 13 bases in the middle. There are 13 residues in the CDR3. Germline CDR1 is SEHNR and CDR2 is FQNEAQ (reference sequence). Here immunoSEQ multiplex PCR was the method, and the copy in TCRdb shows in-frame clones only, minus some. The sample gives some 87,000 clones, 80% of which show up once; 3.6% is in the top ten. To note about this clone: The antigen is unknown.

Single viable CD3+CD4+CD8-CD45RO+ cells were sorted as the memory CD4+ T cells. The sample consisted of memory CD4+ T cells from blood. This sequence was found in an adult in good health and CMV-seropositive. The chain carries TRBV7-9 and TRBJ2-1, with D possibly being TRBD2 (7 bases). CDR3 amino acids: CASRHEGGNEQFF. The DNA of the CDR3 is TGTGCCAGCAGACACGAGGGGGGGAATGAGCAGTTCTTC.